The source of this T cell receptor (beta chain) is a study of blood T cell repertoires in COVID-19. The CDR3 loop spans 14 amino acids. After removal of 3 bases from V and 6 bases from J, the junction contained 8 bases not matched to a gene. Germline V gene sequence: CDR1 SGHKS, CDR2 YYEKEE (reference sequence). Assay: immunoSEQ multiplex PCR; the TCRdb copy retains only in-frame clones and omits some. This sample has some 140,000 clones, with about 73% found just once. The sequencing input was peripheral blood. The chain carries TRBV5-5 and TRBJ1-1; 7 positions match TRBD1. This sequence was found in a man at least 80 years old with acute or convalescent COVID-19. As DNA, the CDR3 is TGTGCCAGCAGCTCCGGACAGGCTATAGCTGAAGCTTTCTTT. Translation gives CASSSGQAIAEAFF.